Below, one TCR beta chain is given with its context. What it recognizes is unknown. This sample was taken from a study of regulatory dendritic cells for organ transplantation. Study results and caveats: Memory T cells were less diverse than naive, with memory CD8+ most oligoclonal. Alloreactive memory CD8+ T cell pools varied considerably between individuals.

CFSE-labeled sorted T cells met regulatory or mature dendritic cells for four to five days. TCRdb keeps only in-frame clones here, not all; method: immunoSEQ multiplex PCR. The sample has fewer than 15,000 clones; roughly nine tenths are singletons. V gave up 0 bases and J gave up 0 bases, with 6 bases separating them. This CDR3 is built from 15 residues. Germline CDR1 is SGHAT and CDR2 is FQNNGV. The chain has TRBV11-2 and TRBJ2-1, with no clear D. Sequencing used naive CD8+ T cells from blood cultured with regulatory dendritic cells. Subset reported: CD45RA+ naive T cells. This clonotype was sampled from a human donor in good health. Written as DNA, the CDR3 is TGTGCCAGCAGCTTAGATGGTTACTCCTACAATGAGCAGTTCTTC. Amino acid sequence: CASSLDGYSYNEQFF.